This TCR beta chain was captured in a study of OX40 agonist ivuxolimab in advanced cancers. Study summary: Ivuxolimab, an antibody acting as an agonist of OX40 (CD134), was used to treat patients. Dose-escalation patients had hepatocellular carcinoma, melanoma, renal cell or head and neck cancer. Subjects had a mean age of roughly 60 years, with a range of about 23 to 85; just over 80% were male.

On this clone: The antigen is undetermined.

Whole-study findings and limits: Expanded clones belonging to CD8+ T cells outnumbered, on average, those of CD4+.

The method was immunoSEQ multiplex PCR; TCRdb's version includes in-frame clones alone and lacks a portion of them. This sample has more than 50,000 clones, with 80% to 90% found just once. The V end lost 3 bases, the J end lost 4 bases, and 12 bases lay between the germline ends. Germline values: CDR1 SGHVS, CDR2 FQNEAQ. The CDR3 covers 14 residues. The receptor was derived from an adult with an advanced solid tumor such as melanoma, head and neck, liver or kidney cancer. The starting material was CD4+ or CD8+ T cells sorted from blood, obtained in a trial of the OX40 agonist ivuxolimab. The chain joins TRBV7-8 to TRBJ1-2; D gene ambiguous. The CDR3 DNA reads as TGTGCCAGCAGCTTGGGCGGTACCCCCTATGGCTACACCTTC. Protein product: CASSLGGTPYGYTF.